The 14 T cell receptor beta chains below were found in one sample sequenced in a study of T-cell reconstitution after alpha-beta-depleted transplantation in children. A library of TCRbeta sequences, prepared with unique molecular identifiers, was generated. One entry per CDR3 protein, called by TCRdb with MiXCR from the PCR reads. The sample yields around 110,000 distinct CDR3 sequences, about 9.3% seen once. The sequencing used PBMCs, collected before TCRalphabeta/CD19-depleted stem cell transplant. These receptors originate from a boy aged 2 to 9 with acute lymphoblastic leukemia, due to receive a stem cell transplant.

This clonotype has ten or more counts. The gene calls are TRBV6-1 and TRBJ1-5; D gene uncertain. V was shortened by 7 bases and J by 1 base, with 8 bases between the two germline ends. The CDR3 length is 13 residues. The germline V gene encodes CDR1 MNHNS and CDR2 SASEGT. The CDR3 nucleotides are TGTGCCAGCAACGCCATGAGCAATCAGCCCCAGCATTTT. Amino acid sequence: CASNAMSNQPQHF.

There are many counts of this clonotype. The genes are TRBV20-1 and TRBJ2-5; 9 bases fit TRBD1. This CDR3 region has 15 residues. Germline assignment: CDR1 DFQATT and CDR2 SNEGSKA (reference sequence). V lost 0 bases, J lost 1 base, and 3 bases stayed unmatched. The CDR3 loop is CSARDPTGGQETQYF. The DNA for the CDR3 is TGCAGTGCTAGAGACCCGACAGGGGGCCAAGAGACCCAGTACTTC.

This clonotype has only a few counts. The V and J genes are TRBV10-3 and TRBJ2-5; 11 bases map to TRBD2. V gave up 6 bases and J gave up 5 bases; unmatched junction bases: 11. Germline V gene data show CDR1 as ENHRY and CDR2 as SYGVKD. This CDR3 is 16 amino acids long. The CDR3 region is CAIRKGLAGLGETQYF. CDR3 coding DNA: TGTGCCATCAGGAAAGGACTAGCGGGCCTTGGGGAGACCCAGTACTTC.

This clonotype was recorded many times. The chain links TRBV12-3 or TRBV12-4 to TRBJ2-4; D is unclear. The CDR3 extends over 14 amino acids. V was trimmed by 1 base and J by 4 bases, leaving 8 bases between them. In nucleotides, the CDR3 is TGTGCCAGCAGTTTAGTAAGGTCAAAAAACATTCAGTACTTC. The encoded protein is CASSLVRSKNIQYF.

This clonotype was counted only a few times. J is TRBJ2-7 and V is TRBV5-1, with D possibly matching TRBD1 (5 bases). Trimming removed 2 bases from V and 7 bases from J, with 13 bases in between. Germline-derived CDR1 and CDR2 are SGHRS and YFSETQ. There are 13 residues in the CDR3. This CDR3 reads CASSFRVSGEQYF. CDR3 DNA sequence: TGCGCCAGCAGCTTCAGGGTTTCTGGGGAGCAGTACTTC.

This clonotype was found a few times. The rearrangement uses TRBV29-1 and TRBJ2-1; either TRBD1 or TRBD2 may supply D (5 bases each). Germline V gives CDR1 SQVTM, CDR2 ANQGSEA. V shed 7 bases and J shed 8 bases, with 24 bases lying between them. The CDR3 covers 15 residues. CDR3 sequence reads: CSAKGSYTGRDEQFF. CDR3 DNA: TGCAGCGCAAAGGGGTCGTATACGGGGCGCGATGAGCAGTTCTTC.

This clonotype has a handful of counts. The junction and the germline gene differ at one end; a read error may be behind it. The chain couples TRBV5-1 to TRBJ2-3; D is perhaps TRBD1 or TRBD2 (5 bases each). The CDR3 spans 18 residues. In germline, CDR1 is SGHRS, CDR2 YFSETQ. Written as DNA, the CDR3 is TGCGCCAGCAGCCCTCAGGTGGGGCGCTATGCTAGCACAGATACGCACTATTTT. This translates into CASSPQVGRYASTDTHYF.

This clonotype has ten or more counts. Compared with germline, one end of the junction differs, possibly owing to a read error. The chain is built from TRBV5-1 and TRBJ2-5; D not resolved. CDR1 SGHRS and CDR2 YFSETQ come from the germline V gene. The CDR3 is 11 residues long. CDR3 region: CASSFQETRYF. DNA of the CDR3: TGCGCCAGCAGCTTTCAAGAGACCCGGTACTTC.

In this sample, this clonotype turned up a few times. The V call is TRBV7-9, the J call TRBJ1-2; D unresolved. From germline, CDR1 is SEHNR and CDR2 FQNEAQ (reference sequence). CDR3 length: 12 amino acids. Between the trimmed V and J ends, which lost 5 bases and 6 bases, there was a span of 10 bases. The CDR3 coding sequence is TGTGCCAGCAGCCAAACACTGGATGGCTACACCTTC. Protein sequence: CASSQTLDGYTF.

The sample holds many counts of this clonotype. This chain links TRBV5-1 with TRBJ2-5; D is perhaps TRBD1 (6 bases). The germline V gene has CDR1 SGHRS and CDR2 YFSETQ. V lost 4 bases to trimming and J lost 5 bases, with 12 bases between them. The CDR3 length is 13 residues. CDR3 DNA: TGCGCCAGCAGCAACAGGGTCGGGGAGACCCAGTACTTC. This encodes CASSNRVGETQYF.

There are a few counts of this clonotype. The chain has TRBV6-1 and TRBJ2-3, with TRBD2 identical over 7 bases. Germline CDR1 is MNHNS and CDR2 is SASEGT. The CDR3 is 14 residues long. The trim removed 6 bases at V and 1 base at J, leaving 4 bases unmatched. CDR3 residues: CASRHTSGTDTQYF. The CDR3 bases are TGTGCCAGCAGACACACTAGCGGCACAGATACGCAGTATTTT.

Written as DNA, the CDR3 is TGTGCCAGCAGAGATCGGACAGGGCAACTCTATGGCTACACCTTC. Its translation is CASRDRTGQLYGYTF. The chain links TRBV6-2 or TRBV6-3 to TRBJ1-2; 8 bases line up with TRBD1. Germline trimming cut 6 bases from V and 4 bases from J; bases unmatched to any gene: 10. CDR3 length: 15 residues. Germline CDR1 reads MNHEY; CDR2 reads SVGEGT.

J is TRBJ2-2 and V is TRBV15; TRBD2 is a possible D gene (6 bases). The CDR3 extends over 17 amino acids. Germline values: CDR1 LNHNV, CDR2 YYDKDF (reference sequence). The V end lost 5 bases, the J end lost 4 bases, and 20 bases lay between the germline ends. The CDR3 sequence: CATSPWDSRIATGELFF. CDR3 nucleotides: TGTGCCACCAGCCCCTGGGACTCGCGAATTGCCACCGGGGAGCTGTTTTTT.

This clonotype appeared once. The rearrangement uses TRBV10-2 and TRBJ2-3, with 8 bases that match TRBD2. CDR3 length: 15 amino acids. V lost 3 bases and J lost 6; bases outside the gene matches: 8. Germline CDR1 and CDR2: WSHSY and SAAADI. CDR3 nucleotide sequence: TGCGCCAGCAGTGATGTGGGACTAGTGTCCGATACGCAGTATTTT. Protein: CASSDVGLVSDTQYF.